This T cell receptor (beta chain) is from a study of T-cell reconstitution after alpha-beta-depleted transplantation in children. Germline V gene data show CDR1 as MNHEY and CDR2 as SMNVEV (reference sequence). The CDR3 spans 14 residues. The V segment lost 5 bases and the J segment 6 bases; nucleotides outside the gene matches: 4. A TCRbeta library incorporating unique molecular identifiers was prepared. TCRdb re-derived calls from the PCR reads in MiXCR, one entry per CDR3 protein. The sample has 200,000 to 250,000 distinct CDR3 sequences; roughly 25% are singletons. Whole-study findings and limits: Elevated TCRbeta diversity at day 60 was traced, in some patients, to surviving recipient T cells and thymic progenitors. At around two months after transplant, the alpha-beta T cells were reportedly derived from several hundred expanded clones that came from non-depleted graft cells.

There are many counts of this clonotype. Its antigen remains unidentified. J is TRBJ2-1 and V is TRBV27; 10 bases are a match to TRBD2. This TCR came from a girl aged 2 to 9 with Fanconi anemia, due to receive a stem cell transplant. Specimen: PBMCs, collected before TCRalphabeta/CD19-depleted stem cell transplant. This chain's CDR3 is CASSPTSGVNEQFF. The CDR3 DNA reads as TGTGCCAGCAGTCCAACTAGCGGGGTCAATGAGCAGTTCTTC.